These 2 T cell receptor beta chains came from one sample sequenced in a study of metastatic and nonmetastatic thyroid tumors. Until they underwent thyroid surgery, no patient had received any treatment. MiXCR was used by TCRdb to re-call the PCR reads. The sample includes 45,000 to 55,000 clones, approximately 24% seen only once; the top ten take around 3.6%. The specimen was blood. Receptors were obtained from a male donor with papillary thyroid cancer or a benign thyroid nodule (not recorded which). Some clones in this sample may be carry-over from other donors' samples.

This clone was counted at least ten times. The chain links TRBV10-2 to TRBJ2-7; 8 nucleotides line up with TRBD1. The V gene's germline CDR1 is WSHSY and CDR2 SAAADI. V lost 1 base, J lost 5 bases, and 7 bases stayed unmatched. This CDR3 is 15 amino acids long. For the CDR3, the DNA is TGCGCCAGCAGTGAGTGGGTCCAGGGGGCGGACGAGCAGTACTTC. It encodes CASSEWVQGADEQYF.

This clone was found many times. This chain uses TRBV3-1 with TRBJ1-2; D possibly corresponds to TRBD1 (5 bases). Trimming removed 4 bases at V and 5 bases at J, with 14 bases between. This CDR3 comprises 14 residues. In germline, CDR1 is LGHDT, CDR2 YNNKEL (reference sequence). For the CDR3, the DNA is TGTGCCAGCAGCCTCGAAGGACAAGAGTATGGCTACACCTTC. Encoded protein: CASSLEGQEYGYTF.